The clone carrying this TCR beta chain was seen at least ten times. Its antigen is not identified. The junction shows a germline mismatch at one end, possibly a read error. This entry belongs to a study of Graves' ophthalmopathy and Graves' hyperthyroidism. General study findings and limits: Most expanded thyroid clonotypes above 0.001 frequency also appeared in blood.

Germline lookup yields CDR1 ENHRY and CDR2 SYGVKD. This CDR3 region has 15 residues. A duration under 3 months, NOSPECS ≥4, CAS ≥3 and moderate-to-severe activity characterized the donors with ophthalmopathy. Other autoimmune diseases, uncontrolled infections, pregnancy or lactation excluded patients from enrollment. The PBMC fraction was derived from around 10 ml of fresh peripheral blood. Researchers took RNA transcripts and amplified TCR beta CDR3 regions from them. HTBI primers were used in a first-round RT-PCR, which preceded a second-round multiplex PCR. TCRdb re-called the multiplex PCR reads through MiXCR, storing one row per CDR3 protein. The top ten clones hold 3.3% of a sample with around 600,000 distinct CDR3 sequences, about 38% of them seen once.

Specimen: peripheral blood. V gene TRBV10-3 combines with J gene TRBJ1-1; no firm D call. The receptor was derived from an adult man with Graves' ophthalmopathy. The CDR3 here is CATSLVPPYYTEAFF. The CDR3 DNA reads as TGTGCCACCAGTTTAGTCCCCCCTTACTACACTGAAGCTTTCTTT.